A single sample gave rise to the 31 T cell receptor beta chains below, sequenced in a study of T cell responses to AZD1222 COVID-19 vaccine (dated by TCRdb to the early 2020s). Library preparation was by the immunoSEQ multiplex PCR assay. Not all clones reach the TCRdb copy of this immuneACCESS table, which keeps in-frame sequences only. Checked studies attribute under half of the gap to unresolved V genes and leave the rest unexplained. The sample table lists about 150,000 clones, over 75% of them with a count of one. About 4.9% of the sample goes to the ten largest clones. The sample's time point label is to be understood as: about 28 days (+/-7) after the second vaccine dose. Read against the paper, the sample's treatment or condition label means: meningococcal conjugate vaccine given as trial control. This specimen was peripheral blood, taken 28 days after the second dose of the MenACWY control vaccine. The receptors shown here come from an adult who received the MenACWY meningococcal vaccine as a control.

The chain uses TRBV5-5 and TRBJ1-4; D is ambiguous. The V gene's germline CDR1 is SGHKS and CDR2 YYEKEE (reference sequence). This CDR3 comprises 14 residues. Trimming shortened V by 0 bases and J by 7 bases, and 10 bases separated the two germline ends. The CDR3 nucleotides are TGTGCCAGCAGCTTGGGGCAGGAGATTGAAAAACTGTTTTTT. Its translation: CASSLGQEIEKLFF.

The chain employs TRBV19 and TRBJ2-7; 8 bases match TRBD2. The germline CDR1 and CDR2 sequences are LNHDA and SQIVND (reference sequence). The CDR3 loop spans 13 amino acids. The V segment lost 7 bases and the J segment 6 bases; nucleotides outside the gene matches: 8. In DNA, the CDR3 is TGTGCCAGTACTAACGGGGGGGGTCCCGAGCAGTACTTC. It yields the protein CASTNGGGPEQYF.

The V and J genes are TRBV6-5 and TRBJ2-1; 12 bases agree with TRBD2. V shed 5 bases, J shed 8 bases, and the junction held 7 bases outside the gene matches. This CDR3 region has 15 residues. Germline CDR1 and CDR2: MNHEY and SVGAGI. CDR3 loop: CASSPTSGGFHEQFF. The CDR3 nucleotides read TGTGCCAGCAGTCCGACTAGCGGGGGATTCCATGAGCAGTTCTTC.

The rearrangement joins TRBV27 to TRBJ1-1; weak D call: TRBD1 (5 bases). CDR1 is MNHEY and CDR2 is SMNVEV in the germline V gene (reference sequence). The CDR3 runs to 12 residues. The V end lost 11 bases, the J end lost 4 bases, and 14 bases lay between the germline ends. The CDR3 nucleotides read TGTGCCCCCCAGCGCGGGGGCACTGAAGCTTTCTTT. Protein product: CAPQRGGTEAFF.

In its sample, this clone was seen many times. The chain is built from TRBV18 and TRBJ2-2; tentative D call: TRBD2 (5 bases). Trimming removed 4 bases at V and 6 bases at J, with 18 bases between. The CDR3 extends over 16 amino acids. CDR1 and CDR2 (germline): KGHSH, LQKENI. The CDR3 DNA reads TGTGCCAGCTCACAACCGAACGGGGTACATCCCGGGGAGCTGTTTTTT. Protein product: CASSQPNGVHPGELFF.

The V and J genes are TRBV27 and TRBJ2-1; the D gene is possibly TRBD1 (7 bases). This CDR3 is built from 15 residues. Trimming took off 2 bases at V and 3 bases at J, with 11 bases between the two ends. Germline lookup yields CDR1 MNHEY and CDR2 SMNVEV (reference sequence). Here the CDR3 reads CASSLGTAGYNEQFF. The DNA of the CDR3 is TGTGCCAGCAGTTTAGGGACAGCGGGCTACAATGAGCAGTTCTTC.

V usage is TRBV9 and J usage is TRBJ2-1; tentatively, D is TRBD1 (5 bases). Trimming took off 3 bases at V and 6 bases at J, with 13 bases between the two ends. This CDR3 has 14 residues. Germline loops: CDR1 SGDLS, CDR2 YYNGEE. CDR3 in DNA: TGTGCCAGCAGCGCCCAGGACATACGCAATGAGCAGTTCTTC. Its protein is CASSAQDIRNEQFF. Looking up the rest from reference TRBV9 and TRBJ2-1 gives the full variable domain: DSGVTQTPKHLITATGQRVTLRCSPRSGDLSVYWYQQSLDQGLQFLIQYYNGEERAKGNILERFSAQQFPDLHSELNLSSLELGDSALYFCASSAQDIRNEQFFGPGTRLTVL.

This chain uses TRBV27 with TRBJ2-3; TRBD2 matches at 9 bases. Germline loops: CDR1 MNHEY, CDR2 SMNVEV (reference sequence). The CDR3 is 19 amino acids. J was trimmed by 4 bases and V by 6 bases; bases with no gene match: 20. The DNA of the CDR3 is TGTGCCAGCAGCACACACTCCCCCGTCCGTAGCGGGAGCGCAGATACGCAGTATTTT. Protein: CASSTHSPVRSGSADTQYF.

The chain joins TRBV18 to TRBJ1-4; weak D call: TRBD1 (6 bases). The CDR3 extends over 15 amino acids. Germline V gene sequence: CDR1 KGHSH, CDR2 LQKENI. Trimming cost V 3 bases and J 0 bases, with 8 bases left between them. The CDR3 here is CASSPGGATNEKLFF. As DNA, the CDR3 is TGTGCCAGCTCACCGGGGGGCGCAACTAATGAAAAACTGTTTTTT.

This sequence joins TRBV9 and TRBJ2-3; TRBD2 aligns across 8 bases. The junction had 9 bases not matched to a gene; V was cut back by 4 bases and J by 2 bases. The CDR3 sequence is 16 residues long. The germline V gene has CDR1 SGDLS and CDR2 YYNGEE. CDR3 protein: CASSPFTSGHTDTQYF. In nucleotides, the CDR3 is TGTGCCAGCAGCCCTTTTACTAGCGGACACACAGATACGCAGTATTTT.

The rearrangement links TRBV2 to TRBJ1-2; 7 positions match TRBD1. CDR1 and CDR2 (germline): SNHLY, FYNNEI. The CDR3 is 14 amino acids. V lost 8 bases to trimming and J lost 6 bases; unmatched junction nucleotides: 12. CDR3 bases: TGTGCCAGCGCCCGGATGACAGGGAGGGATGGCTACACCTTC. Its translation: CASARMTGRDGYTF.

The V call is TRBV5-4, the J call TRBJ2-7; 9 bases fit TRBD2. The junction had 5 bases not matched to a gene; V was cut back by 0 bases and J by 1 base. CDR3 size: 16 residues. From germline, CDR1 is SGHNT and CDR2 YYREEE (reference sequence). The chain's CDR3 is CASSLAGAGGSYEQYF. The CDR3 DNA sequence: TGTGCCAGCAGCTTGGCGGGGGCGGGAGGGTCCTACGAGCAGTACTTC.

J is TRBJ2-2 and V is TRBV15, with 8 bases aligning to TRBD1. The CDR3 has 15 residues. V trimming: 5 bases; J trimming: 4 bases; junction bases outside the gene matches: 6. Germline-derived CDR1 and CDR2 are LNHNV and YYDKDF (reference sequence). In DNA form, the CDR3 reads TGTGCCACCAGCCAGGGGGCTTCGGGCACCGGGGAGCTGTTTTTT. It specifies CATSQGASGTGELFF.

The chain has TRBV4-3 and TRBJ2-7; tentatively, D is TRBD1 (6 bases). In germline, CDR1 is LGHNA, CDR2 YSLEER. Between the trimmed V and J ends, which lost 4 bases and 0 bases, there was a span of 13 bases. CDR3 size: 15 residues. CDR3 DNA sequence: TGCGCCAGCAGCCGAGCGACAGGAAGCTCCTACGAGCAGTACTTC. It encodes CASSRATGSSYEQYF.

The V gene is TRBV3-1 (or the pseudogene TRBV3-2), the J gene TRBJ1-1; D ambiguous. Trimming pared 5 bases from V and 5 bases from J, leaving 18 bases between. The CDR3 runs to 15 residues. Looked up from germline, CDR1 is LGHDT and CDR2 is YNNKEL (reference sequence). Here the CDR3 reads CASSKRSSGETEAFF. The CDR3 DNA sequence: TGTGCCAGCAGCAAGAGGAGCAGTGGGGAAACTGAAGCTTTCTTT.

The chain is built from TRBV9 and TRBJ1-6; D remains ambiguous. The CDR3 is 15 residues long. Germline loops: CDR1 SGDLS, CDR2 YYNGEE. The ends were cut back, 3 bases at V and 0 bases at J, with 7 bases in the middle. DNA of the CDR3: TGTGCCAGCAGCGCGAGGAACTCCTATAATTCACCCCTCCACTTT. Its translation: CASSARNSYNSPLHF.

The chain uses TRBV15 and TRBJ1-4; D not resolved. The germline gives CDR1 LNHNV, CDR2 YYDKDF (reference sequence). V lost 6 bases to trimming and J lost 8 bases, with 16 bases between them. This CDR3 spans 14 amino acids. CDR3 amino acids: CATSRSGVEEKLFF. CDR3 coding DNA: TGTGCCACCAGTCGTTCCGGGGTCGAGGAAAAACTGTTTTTT.

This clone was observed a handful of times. Written as DNA, the CDR3 is TGTGCCAGCAGTTGGACAGCCACCAACTATGGCTACACCTTC. This codes for CASSWTATNYGYTF. This chain links TRBV28 with TRBJ1-2; TRBD1 might be the D (6 bases). The V end was cut by 4 bases, the J end by 2 bases, with 11 bases between. Germline V gene data show CDR1 as MDHEN and CDR2 as SYDVKM. The CDR3 spans 14 residues.

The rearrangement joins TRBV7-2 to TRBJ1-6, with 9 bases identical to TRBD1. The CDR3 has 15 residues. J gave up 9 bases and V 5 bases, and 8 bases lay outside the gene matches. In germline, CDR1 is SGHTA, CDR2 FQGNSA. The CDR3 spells CASSPRQGGVSPLHF. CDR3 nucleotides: TGTGCCAGCAGCCCAAGACAGGGGGGAGTTTCACCCCTCCACTTT.

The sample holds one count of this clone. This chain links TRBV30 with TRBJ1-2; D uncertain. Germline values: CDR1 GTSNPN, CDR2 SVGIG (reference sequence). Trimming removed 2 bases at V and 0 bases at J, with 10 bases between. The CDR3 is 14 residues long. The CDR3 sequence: CAWSKSPANYGYTF. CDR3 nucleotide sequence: TGTGCCTGGAGTAAGTCTCCAGCTAACTATGGCTACACCTTC.

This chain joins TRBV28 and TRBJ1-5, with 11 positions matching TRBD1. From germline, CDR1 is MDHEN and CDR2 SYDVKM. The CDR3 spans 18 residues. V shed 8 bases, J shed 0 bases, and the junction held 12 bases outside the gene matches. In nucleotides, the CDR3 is TGTGCCAGCGGAGGACAGGGGGCTAAAAAATATAGCAATCAGCCCCAGCATTTT. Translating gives CASGGQGAKKYSNQPQHF. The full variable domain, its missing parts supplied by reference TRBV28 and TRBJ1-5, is DVKVTQSSRYLVKRTGEKVFLECVQDMDHENMFWYRQDPGLGLRLIYFSYDVKMKEKGDIPEGYSVSREKKERFSLILESASTNQTSMYLCASGGQGAKKYSNQPQHFGDGTRLSIL.

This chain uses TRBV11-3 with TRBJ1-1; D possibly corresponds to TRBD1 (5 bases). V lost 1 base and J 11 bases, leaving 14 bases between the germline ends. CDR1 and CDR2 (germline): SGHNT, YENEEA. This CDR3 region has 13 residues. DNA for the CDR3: TGTGCCAGCAGCTTAGTTGGGGACTCCGGCGCTTTCTTT. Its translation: CASSLVGDSGAFF.

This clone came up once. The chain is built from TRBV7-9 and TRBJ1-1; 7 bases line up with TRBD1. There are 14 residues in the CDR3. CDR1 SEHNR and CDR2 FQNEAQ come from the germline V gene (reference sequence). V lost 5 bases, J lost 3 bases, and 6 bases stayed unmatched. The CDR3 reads CASSRQGEYTEAFF. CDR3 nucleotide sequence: TGTGCCAGCAGCCGACAGGGAGAGTACACTGAAGCTTTCTTT.

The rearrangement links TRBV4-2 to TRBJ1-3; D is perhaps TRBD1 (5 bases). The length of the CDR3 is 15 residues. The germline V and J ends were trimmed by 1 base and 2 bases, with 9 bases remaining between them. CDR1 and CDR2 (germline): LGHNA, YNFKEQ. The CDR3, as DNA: TGTGCCAGCAGCCAAGGGCAGGGAGCTGGAAACACCATATATTTT. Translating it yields CASSQGQGAGNTIYF.

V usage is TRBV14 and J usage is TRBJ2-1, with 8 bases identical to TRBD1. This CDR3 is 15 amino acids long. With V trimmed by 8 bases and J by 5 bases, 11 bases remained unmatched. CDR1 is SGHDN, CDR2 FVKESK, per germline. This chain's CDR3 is CASRPDRGVNNEQFF. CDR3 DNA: TGTGCCAGCCGGCCAGACAGGGGAGTCAACAATGAGCAGTTCTTC.

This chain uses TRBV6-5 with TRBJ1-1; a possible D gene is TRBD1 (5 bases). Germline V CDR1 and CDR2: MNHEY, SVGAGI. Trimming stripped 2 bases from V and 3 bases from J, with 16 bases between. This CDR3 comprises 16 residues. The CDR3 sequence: CASSYRGARFDTEAFF. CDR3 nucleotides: TGTGCCAGCAGTTACAGGGGTGCCCGCTTCGACACTGAAGCTTTCTTT.

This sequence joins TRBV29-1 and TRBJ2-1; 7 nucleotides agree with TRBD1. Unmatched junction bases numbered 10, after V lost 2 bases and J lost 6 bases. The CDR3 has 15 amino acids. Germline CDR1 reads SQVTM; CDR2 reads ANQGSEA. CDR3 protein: CSVETPTGLGNEQFF. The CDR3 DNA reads TGCAGCGTTGAAACCCCGACAGGGTTAGGCAATGAGCAGTTCTTC.

The DNA for the CDR3 is TGTGCCAGCAGCTCGTCACAGGAGACCCAGTACTTC. Its protein product is CASSSSQETQYF. The chain links TRBV11-1 to TRBJ2-5; the D is unclear. There are 12 residues in the CDR3. Germline V CDR1 and CDR2: SGHAT, FQDESV (reference sequence). V lost 4 bases and J lost 5, with 8 bases in between.

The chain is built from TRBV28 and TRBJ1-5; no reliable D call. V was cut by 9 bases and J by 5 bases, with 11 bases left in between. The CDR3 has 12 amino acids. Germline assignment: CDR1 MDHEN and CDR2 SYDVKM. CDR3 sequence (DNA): TGTGCCAGTTGGCAAGTAGATCAGCCCCAGCATTTT. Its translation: CASWQVDQPQHF.

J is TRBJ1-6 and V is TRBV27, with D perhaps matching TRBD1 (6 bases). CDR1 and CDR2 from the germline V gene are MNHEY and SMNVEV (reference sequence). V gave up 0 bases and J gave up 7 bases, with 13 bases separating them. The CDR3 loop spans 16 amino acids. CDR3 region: CASSLSLGAQNSPLHF. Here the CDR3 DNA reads TGTGCCAGCAGTTTATCTTTGGGGGCTCAGAATTCACCCCTCCACTTT.

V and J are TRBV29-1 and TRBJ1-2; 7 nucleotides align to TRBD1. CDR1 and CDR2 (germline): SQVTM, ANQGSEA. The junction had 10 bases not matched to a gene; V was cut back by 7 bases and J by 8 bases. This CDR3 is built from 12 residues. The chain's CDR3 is CSAQGDLRGYTF. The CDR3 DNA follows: TGCAGCGCCCAGGGGGATTTGCGGGGCTACACCTTC.